The sequence of this TCR beta chain was determined in a study of T-cell reconstitution after alpha-beta-depleted transplantation in children. The library targeted TCRbeta and was prepared with unique molecular identifiers. From the PCR reads, TCRdb called clonotypes with MiXCR, one entry per CDR3 protein. Here the sample spans about 580,000 distinct CDR3 sequences, 20% to 25% being singletons. The CDR3 contains 13 residues. CDR1 MNHEY and CDR2 SVGEGT come from the germline V gene. Between the trimmed V and J ends, which lost 2 bases and 5 bases, there was a span of 9 bases. Whole-study results and caveats: The authors attributed T-cell counts and diversity one year after transplant mostly to newly produced T cells.

As regards this clonotype: The antigen remains unidentified.

The rearrangement joins TRBV6-2 or TRBV6-3 to TRBJ2-5; D call uncertain. The clonotype was recovered from a boy younger than two who had a stem cell transplant for acute myeloid leukemia, so the T cells may come from the graft donor. Sample: PBMCs, mostly from graft donor cells, taken 360 days after TCRalphabeta/CD19-depleted stem cell transplant. In DNA, the CDR3 is TGTGCCAGCAGTTACCCTCCGGTCGAGACCCAGTACTTC. Amino acids: CASSYPPVETQYF.